This TCR beta chain was documented in a study of T cell responses to AZD1222 COVID-19 vaccine. Looking at the study overall: Second doses at about 4 or about 12 weeks were pooled. General study findings and limits: Clonal diversity was possibly underestimated, and the donors were mostly white British, with more females. Close to half of all spike-specific TCRs reportedly target regions of the variants that are unmutated. Two doses of AZD1222 preceded a rise in Spike-specific TCR breadth and depth.

V shed 1 base and J shed 8 bases, with 12 bases lying between them. From germline, CDR1 is SGHRS and CDR2 YFSETQ. The CDR3 covers 13 residues. Comments on this clone: Its antigen is unknown.

TCRdb's copy holds only in-frame clones and misses some; the assay was immunoSEQ multiplex PCR. Among about 54,000 clones listed, 80% to 90% were seen once. The chain recombines TRBV5-1 with TRBJ1-1; no clear D. The specimen was peripheral blood, collected on day 0 of AZD1222 vaccination. The sequence was collected from an adult in good health. The DNA for the CDR3 is TGCGCCAGCAGCTTGTCCCTCTCCAAGGAAGCTTTCTTT. Amino acid sequence: CASSLSLSKEAFF. Complete variable domain (other parts from reference TRBV5-1 and TRBJ1-1): KAGVTQTPRYLIKTRGQQVTLSCSPISGHRSVSWYQQTPGQGLQFLFEYFSETQRNKGNFPGRFSGRQFSNSRSEMNVSTLELGDSALYLCASSLSLSKEAFFGQGTRLTVV.